The rows below give T cell receptor beta chains drawn from one sample of a study of blood T cell repertoires in COVID-19. TCRdb's copy holds only in-frame clones and misses some; the assay was immunoSEQ multiplex PCR. This table has fewer than 60,000 clones, 89% appearing once. Sequenced: peripheral blood. Receptor source: a human donor in a cohort sampled during active COVID-19. Each CDR3 is given with its conserved first and last residue. The D gene is left open where the match is weak. Clone size is given for some rows only: seen once, a few or many times, or a class if the clone is expanded.

v_call,clone_size,d_call,j_call,cdr3_nt,cdr3_aa
TRBV5-1,-,-,TRBJ2-5,TGCGCCAGCAGCTTGAGTGGGGCGGAGACCCAGTACTTC,CASSLSGAETQYF
TRBV20-1,-,TRBD1,TRBJ1-2,TGCAGTGCTAGTCATGACAGGGGGCATGGCTACACCTTC,CSASHDRGHGYTF
TRBV7-9,-,TRBD2,TRBJ2-3,TGTGCCAGCAGTTTTCAAGGCCGGCGGGGGTGGACAGATACGCAGTATTTT,CASSFQGRRGWTDTQYF
TRBV18,-,TRBD1,TRBJ1-3,TGTGCCAGCTCACCACAGGGGGCGGACGGAAACACCATATATTTT,CASSPQGADGNTIYF
TRBV2,-,-,TRBJ1-6,TGTGCCAGCAGTGGTCGGGGTGTGACAGGAGTAAATTCACCCCTCCACTTT,CASSGRGVTGVNSPLHF
TRBV10-2,-,TRBD2,TRBJ2-5,TGCGCCAGCAGTGTGAAGCGGGGGGGGTTTCAAGAGACCCAGTACTTC,CASSVKRGGFQETQYF
TRBV5-1,-,-,TRBJ1-4,TGCGCCAGCAGCTCAAGGGAGAATGAAAAACTGTTTTTT,CASSSRENEKLFF
TRBV6-5,-,-,TRBJ2-5,TGTGCCAGCAGTCGTGGGGGCCTCCAAGAGACCCAGTACTTC,CASSRGGLQETQYF
TRBV7-2,-,TRBD2,TRBJ2-2,TGTGCCAGCAGCTTAATTAGCGGGGGGGCTGACACCGGGGAGCTGTTTTTT,CASSLISGGADTGELFF
TRBV3-1/TRBV3-2,-,-,TRBJ1-4,TGTGCCAGCAGCCAAGCGGGAGAAAAACTGTTTTTT,CASSQAGEKLFF
TRBV3-1/TRBV3-2,-,TRBD2,TRBJ2-1,TGTGCCAGCAGCCAAGATCGACTAGCGGGAGAAGGAAAGTTCTACAATGAGCAGTTCTTC,CASSQDRLAGEGKFYNEQFF
TRBV7-2,-,-,TRBJ1-2,TGTGCCAGCAGCTTAGAAGGGGTGGAGTGGCTCTATGGCTACACCTTC,CASSLEGVEWLYGYTF
TRBV7-9,-,-,TRBJ1-5,TGTGCCAGCAGCTTAGGAACGGGCAATGGGGCCGGGTTGCATTTT,CASSLGTGNGAGLHF
TRBV25-1,-,TRBD1,TRBJ2-2,TGTGCCAGCAGGGGGACAGGGGGCGCGGGCTACGGCATCGGGGAGCTGTTTTTT,CASRGTGGAGYGIGELFF
TRBV7-3,once,TRBD2,TRBJ2-1,TGTGCCAGCAGACGCGAGGCTAGCGGGAATGAGCAGTTCTTC,CASRREASGNEQFF
TRBV28,-,TRBD2,TRBJ2-3,TGTGCCAGCAGTTTAATCAGCGGGGGGAGCACAGATACGCAGTATTTT,CASSLISGGSTDTQYF
TRBV5-1,-,-,TRBJ2-7,TGCGCCAGCCCCTCCCACCCCAGCTCCTACGAGCAGTACTTC,CASPSHPSSYEQYF
TRBV6-5,once,-,TRBJ2-5,TGTGCCAGCAGTTACTTGTTCGGGGTAGTGGAGACCCAGTACTTC,CASSYLFGVVETQYF
TRBV5-1,-,TRBD1,TRBJ2-5,TGCGCCAGCAGCTTGATAACGGCAGGGGGTTATGAGACCCAGTACTTC,CASSLITAGGYETQYF
TRBV9,-,TRBD2,TRBJ2-3,TGTGCCAGCAGTCCCCTACTGGGCCCGCGGGGGGCAGATACGCAGTATTTT,CASSPLLGPRGADTQYF
TRBV11-3,-,-,TRBJ2-3,TGTGCCAGCAGTAAGAGGGCCTGGGCAGATACGCAGTATTTT,CASSKRAWADTQYF
TRBV10-1,-,-,TRBJ2-5,TGCGCCAGCTCTCCGGGAACGGAGACCCAGTACTTC,CASSPGTETQYF
TRBV6-2/TRBV6-3,-,TRBD2,TRBJ2-1,TGTGCCAGCAGTTACGTAGCGGGGGGATCCAATGAGCAGTTCTTC,CASSYVAGGSNEQFF
TRBV6-5,-,-,TRBJ2-7,TGTGCCAGCAGCCCCAGGAACGAGCAGTACTTC,CASSPRNEQYF
TRBV18,-,-,TRBJ2-5,TGTGCCAGCTCACCACCTTCCAGGGATTATGAGACCCAGTACTTC,CASSPPSRDYETQYF
TRBV5-1,once,TRBD2,TRBJ2-7,TGCGCCAGCAGGACTAGCGGCGACTACGAGCAGTACTTC,CASRTSGDYEQYF
TRBV7-7,once,TRBD2,TRBJ2-2,TGTGCCAGCAGCTTAGCTTCGACTAGCTCCGGGGAGCTGTTTTTT,CASSLASTSSGELFF
TRBV7-2,-,-,TRBJ1-5,TGTGCCAGCAGCTTAGTACAGAATAGCAATCAGCCCCAGCATTTT,CASSLVQNSNQPQHF
TRBV3-1/TRBV3-2,-,-,TRBJ1-1,TGTGCCAGCAGCCCCAACTACCTAAGATACACTGAAGCTTTCTTT,CASSPNYLRYTEAFF
TRBV9,-,TRBD2,TRBJ2-1,TGTGCCAGCAGCCCGGGACTAGGGGGCAATGAGCAGTTCTTC,CASSPGLGGNEQFF
TRBV30,-,TRBD1,TRBJ1-2,TGTGCCTGGGGACAGGGTACCTATGGCTACACCTTC,CAWGQGTYGYTF
TRBV4-1,-,TRBD2,TRBJ2-3,TGCGCCAGCAGCCCGACGGGGGGATTTCGGACAGATACGCAGTATTTT,CASSPTGGFRTDTQYF
TRBV11-2,-,-,TRBJ1-5,TGTGCCAGCAGCCGCGGGGCAGGGTCTGGCAATCAGCCCCAGCATTTT,CASSRGAGSGNQPQHF